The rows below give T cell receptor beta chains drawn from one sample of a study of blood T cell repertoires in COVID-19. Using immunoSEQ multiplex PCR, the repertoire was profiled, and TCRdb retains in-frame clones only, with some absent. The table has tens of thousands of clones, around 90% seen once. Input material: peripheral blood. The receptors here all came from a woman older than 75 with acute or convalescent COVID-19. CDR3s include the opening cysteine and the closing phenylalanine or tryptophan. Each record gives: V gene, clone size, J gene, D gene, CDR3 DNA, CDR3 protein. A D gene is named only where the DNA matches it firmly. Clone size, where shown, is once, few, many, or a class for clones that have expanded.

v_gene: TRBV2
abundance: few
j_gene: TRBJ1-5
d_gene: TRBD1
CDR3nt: TGTGCCAGCACTAAAGCCGACAGGGTTGAGCCCCAGCATTTT
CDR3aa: CASTKADRVEPQHF

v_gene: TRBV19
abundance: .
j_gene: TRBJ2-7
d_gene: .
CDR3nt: TGTGCCAGTAGTATAGGGACCGGGAGACCCTACGAGCAGTACTTC
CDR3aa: CASSIGTGRPYEQYF

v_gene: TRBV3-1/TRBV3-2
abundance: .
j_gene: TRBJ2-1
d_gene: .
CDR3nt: TGTGCCAGCAGCCAAGGCGGGGGCGACACAGAGGAGCAGTTCTTC
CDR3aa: CASSQGGGDTEEQFF

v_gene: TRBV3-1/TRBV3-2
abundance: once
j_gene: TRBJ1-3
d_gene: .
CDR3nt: TGTGCCAGCAGCCCGCTGGGACAAGGAAACACCATATATTTT
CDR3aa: CASSPLGQGNTIYF

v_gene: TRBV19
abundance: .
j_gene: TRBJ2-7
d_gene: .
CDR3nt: TGTGCCAGTAGTATAGATCCTCGGGGGGCCCAGTACTTC
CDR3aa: CASSIDPRGAQYF

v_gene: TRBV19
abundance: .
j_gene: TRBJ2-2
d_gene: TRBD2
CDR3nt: TGTGCCAGTAGTATGATTGGGTTAGCGGGAGTTAGCACCGGGGAGCTGTTTTTT
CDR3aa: CASSMIGLAGVSTGELFF

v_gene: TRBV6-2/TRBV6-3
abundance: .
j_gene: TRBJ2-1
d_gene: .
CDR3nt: TGTGCCAGCAGTTACTCGTCAATGATGGGACTTGACTACAATGAGCAGTTCTTC
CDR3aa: CASSYSSMMGLDYNEQFF

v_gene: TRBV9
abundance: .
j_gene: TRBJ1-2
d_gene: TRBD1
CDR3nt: TGTGCCAGCAACAGGGGGGGTACCAACTATGGCTACACCTTC
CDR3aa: CASNRGGTNYGYTF

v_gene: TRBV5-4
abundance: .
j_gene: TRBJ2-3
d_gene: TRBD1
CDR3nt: TGTGCCAGCAGCTTCCCCGGGACAGGCACAGATACGCAGTATTTT
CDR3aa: CASSFPGTGTDTQYF

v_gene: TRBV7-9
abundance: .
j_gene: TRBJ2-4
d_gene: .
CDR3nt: TGTGCCAGCAGCAAAACCGGGAGCCACGGAAACATTCAGTACTTC
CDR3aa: CASSKTGSHGNIQYF

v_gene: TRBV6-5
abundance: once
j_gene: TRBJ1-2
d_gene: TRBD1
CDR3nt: TGTGCCAGCAGTTCATTGAACAGGGGAAAAGGCTACACCTTC
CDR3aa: CASSSLNRGKGYTF

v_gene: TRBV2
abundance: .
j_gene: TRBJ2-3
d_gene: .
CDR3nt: TGTGCCACCACGGGGGGCACAGATACGCAGTATTTT
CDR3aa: CATTGGTDTQYF

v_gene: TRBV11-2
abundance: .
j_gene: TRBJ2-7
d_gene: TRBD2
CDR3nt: TGTGCCAGCAGCCCCCTGGGGGGGTCCTACGAGCAGTACTTC
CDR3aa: CASSPLGGSYEQYF

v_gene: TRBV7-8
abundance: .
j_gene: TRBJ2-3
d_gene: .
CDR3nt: TGTGCCAGCAGCCCCACCATATGGATGACTGCCACAGATACGCAGTATTTT
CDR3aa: CASSPTIWMTATDTQYF

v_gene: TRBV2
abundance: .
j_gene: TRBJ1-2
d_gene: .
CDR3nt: TGTGCCAGCAGTCCAGCGGTTAACTATGGCTACACCTTC
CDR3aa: CASSPAVNYGYTF

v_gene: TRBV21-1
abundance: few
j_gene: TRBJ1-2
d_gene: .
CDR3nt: TGTGCCAGCAGCAAATTGAGACTCTATGGCTACACCTTC
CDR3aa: CASSKLRLYGYTF

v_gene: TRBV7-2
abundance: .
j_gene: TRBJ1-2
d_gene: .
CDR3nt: TGTGCCAGCAGCTGGCCACAGGTCCCTGGCTACACCTTC
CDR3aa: CASSWPQVPGYTF

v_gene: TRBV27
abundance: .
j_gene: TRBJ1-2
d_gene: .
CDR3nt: TGTGCCAGCACCACTGGCGGGGGCTATGGCTACACCTTC
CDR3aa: CASTTGGGYGYTF

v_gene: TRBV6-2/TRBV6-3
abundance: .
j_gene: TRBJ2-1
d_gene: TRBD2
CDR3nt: TGTGCCAGCAGTTACTCCGGACTAGCGGGAGTAGGGCTCTCCTACAATGAGCAGTTCTTC
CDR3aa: CASSYSGLAGVGLSYNEQFF

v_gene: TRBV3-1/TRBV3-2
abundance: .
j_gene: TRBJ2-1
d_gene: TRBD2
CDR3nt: TGTGCCAGCAGCCAAGGCAGCGGGAGAGGGAACAATGAGCAGTTCTTC
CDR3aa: CASSQGSGRGNNEQFF

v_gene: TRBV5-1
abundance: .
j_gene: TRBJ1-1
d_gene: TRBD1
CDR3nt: TGCGCCAGCAGCAGAGCAGGGGGCGCTAGGGGTGTTATATTATCAAGCACTGAAGCTTTCTTT
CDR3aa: CASSRAGGARGVILSSTEAFF

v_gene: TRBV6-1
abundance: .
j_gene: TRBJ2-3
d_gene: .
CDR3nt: TGTGCCAGCAGTGAAGGCAGTAGCACAGATACGCAGTATTTT
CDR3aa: CASSEGSSTDTQYF

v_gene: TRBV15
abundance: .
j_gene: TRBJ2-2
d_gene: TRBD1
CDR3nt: TGTGCCACCAGCAGAGGACAGGGGGGCACCGGGGAGCTGTTTTTT
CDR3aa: CATSRGQGGTGELFF

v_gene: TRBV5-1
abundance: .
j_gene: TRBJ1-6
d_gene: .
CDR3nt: TGCGCCAGCAGCCCAGGACAGAATTCACCCCTCCACTTT
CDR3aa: CASSPGQNSPLHF

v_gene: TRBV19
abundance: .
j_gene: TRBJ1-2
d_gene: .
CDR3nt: TGTGCCAGTAGCCCGGGACAAGGATATGGCTACACCTTC
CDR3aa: CASSPGQGYGYTF

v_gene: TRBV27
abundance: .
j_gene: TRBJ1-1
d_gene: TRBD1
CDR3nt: TGTGCCAGCAGTCTAAAGGGACAGGGAAACACTGAAGCTTTCTTT
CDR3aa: CASSLKGQGNTEAFF

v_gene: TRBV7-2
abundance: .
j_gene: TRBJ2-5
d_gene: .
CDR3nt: TGTGCCAGCAGTACCCAGGGAGGAGAGACCCAGTACTTC
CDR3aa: CASSTQGGETQYF

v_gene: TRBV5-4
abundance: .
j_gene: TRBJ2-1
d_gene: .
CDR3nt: TGTGCCAGCAGCCCAGGGGACTACAATGAGCAGTTCTTC
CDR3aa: CASSPGDYNEQFF

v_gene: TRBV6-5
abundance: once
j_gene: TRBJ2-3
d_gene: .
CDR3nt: TGTGCCAGCGGGCTCGCAGATACGCAGTATTTT
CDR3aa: CASGLADTQYF